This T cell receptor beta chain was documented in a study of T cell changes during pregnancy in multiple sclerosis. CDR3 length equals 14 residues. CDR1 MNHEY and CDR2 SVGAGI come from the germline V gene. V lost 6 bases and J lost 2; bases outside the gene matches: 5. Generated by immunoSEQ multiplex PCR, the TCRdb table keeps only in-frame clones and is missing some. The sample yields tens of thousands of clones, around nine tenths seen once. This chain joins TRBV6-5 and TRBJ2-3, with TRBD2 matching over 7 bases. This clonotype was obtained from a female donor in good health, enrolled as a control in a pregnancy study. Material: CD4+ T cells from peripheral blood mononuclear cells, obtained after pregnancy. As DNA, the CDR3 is TGTGCCAGCAGGAGGACTAGTTACACAGATACGCAGTATTTT. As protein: CASRRTSYTDTQYF.